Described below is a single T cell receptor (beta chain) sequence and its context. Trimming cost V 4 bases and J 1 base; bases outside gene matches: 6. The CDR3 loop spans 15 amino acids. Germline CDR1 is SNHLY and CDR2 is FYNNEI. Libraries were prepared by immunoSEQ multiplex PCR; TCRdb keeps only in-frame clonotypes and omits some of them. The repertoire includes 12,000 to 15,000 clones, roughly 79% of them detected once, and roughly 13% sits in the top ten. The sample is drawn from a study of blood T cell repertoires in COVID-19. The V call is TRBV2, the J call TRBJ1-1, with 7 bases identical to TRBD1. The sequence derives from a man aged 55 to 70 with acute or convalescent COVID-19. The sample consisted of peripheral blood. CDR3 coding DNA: TGTGCCAGCAGTGTATCACAGGGGCCGAACACTGAAGCTTTCTTT. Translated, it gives CASSVSQGPNTEAFF.